This T cell receptor (beta chain) was sequenced in a study of T-cell memory formation after mild COVID-19. This clonotype was seen a few times. As yet, its antigen is unknown. TCR alpha and TCR beta cDNA libraries with sample barcodes and UMIs came from 5'RACE using constant-segment primers. MiXCR, run by TCRdb on the 5' RACE reads, gives a single entry per CDR3 protein. The data show roughly 200,000 distinct CDR3 sequences, under 20% seen once. V was shortened by 6 bases and J by 4 bases, with 10 bases between the two germline ends. The CDR3 is 12 amino acids. CDR1 is LNHDA and CDR2 is SQIVND in the germline V gene (reference sequence). Study-wide results and caveats: The appearance of some responding clones in pre-infection memory suggested that cross-reactive memory joined. Clones shrinking between day 15 and 85 showed a balanced CD4/CD8 split, and those that grew later tilted toward CD4+. Shrinking CD4+ clones were chiefly CM and EM; CD8+ ones were chiefly EMRA.

Sequencing was performed on PBMCs or a T cell subset sorted from them (not recorded which). The TCR sequence derives from an adult woman who had mild COVID-19 (a few samples of this study predate the infection). Cell type and time point are not known. The V gene is TRBV19, the J gene TRBJ2-7; weak D call: TRBD2 (6 bases). The CDR3, as DNA: TGTGCCAGTAGCCATGGGACTTACGAGCAGTACTTC. Translating it yields CASSHGTYEQYF.